This TCR beta chain was identified in a study of blood T cell repertoires in COVID-19 (dated by TCRdb to about 2020). Context from the whole study: Samples covering the acute and convalescent phases of COVID-19 were provided by collaborators in the United States, Italy and Spain. The prospective study material was composed of cDNA or gDNA derived from T cells, B-cell-depleted T cells, or PBMCs. The dataset comprised deeply sampled blood TCRbeta repertoires from subjects exposed to, actively infected with, or recovered from COVID-19. The repertoires were made available in a free public database intended to serve as a resource for research on the immune response to SARS-CoV-2. The samples were drawn from two sources: the first 160 participants of the ongoing ImmuneRACE study, and 1,254 subjects contributed by 6 global collaborators. Nearly every sample came with metadata listing a de-identified subject ID, COVID-19 status, age in years and sex. HLA class I and class II types, where available, came from metadata supplied by the sample provider rather than from assay-based typing. Findings and caveats that apply to the study as a whole: The quantity of clinical and demographic metadata differed by source and by participant and was supplied without curation.

Each collaborating institution followed its own protocols to collect whole blood in K2EDTA tubes. For TCRbeta analysis, collaborators shipped samples as frozen whole blood, isolated PBMCs, or DNA extracted from either of those sample types. TCRbeta CDR3 regions were amplified from genomic DNA by means of the immunoSEQ Assay, a bias-controlled multiplex PCR. The original methods were these. The number of nucleated cells in each sample was estimated by amplification of reference gene primers within the assay. To quantify the absolute abundance of each unique TCRbeta CDR3 rearrangement, sequence reads were collapsed and filtered. For each sample, productive Simpson clonality was calculated by taking the square root of Simpson's diversity index across productive rearrangements. This is the immuneACCESS table as TCRdb keeps it, with only in-frame sequences that have V and J called. A part of the clones is gone; compared with another copy, unresolved V genes explain less than half, and the rest is unexplained. The V and J calls and clone size are taken from that table; D and trimming were inferred from the DNA. The table for this sample lists around 70,000 clones; around 86% of them were counted only once. Jointly, the top ten make up 29% of the sample.

A remark on this clone: This receptor's antigen is unknown. No much larger clone exists at a distance of one base, and base qualities are not known.

The clonotype originates from a woman at least 80 years old with active or convalescent COVID-19. The sequencing input was peripheral blood.

The CDR3 loop reads CASSVRGQYYGYTF. The DNA sequence follows: TGCGCCAGCAGCGTTCGGGGACAGTACTATGGCTACACCTTC. The rearrangement joined TRBV5-1 to TRBJ1-2, and TRBD1 aligns with 7 junction nucleotides. CDR1 and CDR2, per the germline V gene, are SGHRS and YFSETQ. Relative to germline, V is missing 4 bases and J is missing 3 bases, with 6 bases of the junction outside any gene match. Spanning cysteine to phenylalanine, the CDR3 consists of 14 amino acids. Only the CDR3 DNA stays, 42 bases, in frame from base 1.